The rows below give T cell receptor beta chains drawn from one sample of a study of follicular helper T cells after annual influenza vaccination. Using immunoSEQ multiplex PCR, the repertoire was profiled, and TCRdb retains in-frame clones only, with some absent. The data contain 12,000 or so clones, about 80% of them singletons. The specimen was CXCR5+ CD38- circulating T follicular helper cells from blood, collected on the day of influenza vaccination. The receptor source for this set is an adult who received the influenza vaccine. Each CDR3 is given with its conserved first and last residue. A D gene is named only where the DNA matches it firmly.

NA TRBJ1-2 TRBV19 CASSRGGLEYYGYTF
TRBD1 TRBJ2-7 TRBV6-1 CASSEWTGNPYEQYF
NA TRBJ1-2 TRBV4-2 CASRHRDGTNYGYTF
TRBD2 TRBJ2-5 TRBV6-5 CASRPGLAIETQYF
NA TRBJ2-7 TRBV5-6 CASSKPGQPTRF
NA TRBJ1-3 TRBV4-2 CASSQPDLSSGNTIYF
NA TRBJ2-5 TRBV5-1 CASTLRQGLRETQYF
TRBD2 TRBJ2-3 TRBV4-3 CASSQDFPGGLTDTQYF
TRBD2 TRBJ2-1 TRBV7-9 CASSPGGLAGGNEQFF
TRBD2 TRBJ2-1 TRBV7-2 CASSWRSGALGNEQFF
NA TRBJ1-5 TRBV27 CASGRMDSGVNQPQHF
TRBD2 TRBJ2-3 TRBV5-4 CASTGTSDTDTQYF
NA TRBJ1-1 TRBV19 CASSLAQGIGTEAFF
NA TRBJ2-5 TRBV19 CASSMWGTPATETQYF
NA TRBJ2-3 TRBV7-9 CASSPYTDTQYF
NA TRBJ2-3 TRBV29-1 CSVVGDKRAPDTQYF
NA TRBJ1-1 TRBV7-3 CASSLLGSNTEAFF
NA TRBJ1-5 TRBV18 CASSTPNSNQPQHF
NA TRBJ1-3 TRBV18 CASSPGSSGNTIYF
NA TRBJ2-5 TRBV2 CASSEEVGAWETQYF
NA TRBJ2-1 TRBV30 CAWSVSAGRGVNEQFF
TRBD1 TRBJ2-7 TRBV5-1 CASSYGQGPYEQYF
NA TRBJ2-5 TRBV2 CASGEELGTQYF
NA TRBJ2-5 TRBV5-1 CASSSTPGSETQYF
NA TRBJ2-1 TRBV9 CASSRGYNEQFF
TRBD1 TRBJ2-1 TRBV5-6 CASSSRDRAIGNEQFF
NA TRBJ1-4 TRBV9 CASSVATGLNEKLFF
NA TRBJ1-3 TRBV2 CASKSQGLGGNTIYF
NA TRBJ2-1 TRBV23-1 CASSQSILRRNEQFF
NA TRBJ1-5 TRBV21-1 CASSHQGVLLQPQHF
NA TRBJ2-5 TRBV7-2 CASSRDHQETQYF
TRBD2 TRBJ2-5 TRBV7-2 CASSSGLAGSQKETQYF
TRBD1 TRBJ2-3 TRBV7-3 CASSPSGTGAITQYF
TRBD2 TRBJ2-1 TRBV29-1 CSVVGGGVNNEQFF
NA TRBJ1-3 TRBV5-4 CASSERTEAGNTIYF
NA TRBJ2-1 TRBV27 CASSYTGIEQFF
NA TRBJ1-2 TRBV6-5 CASSTPIRGAWGYTF
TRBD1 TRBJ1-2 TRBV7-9 CASSSADRELYGYTF
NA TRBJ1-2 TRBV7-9 CASSLKGGSYGYTF
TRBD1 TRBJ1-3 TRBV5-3 CARSRGQGGNTIYF
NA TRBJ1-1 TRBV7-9 CASSLGGGNTEAFF
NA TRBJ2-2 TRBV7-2 CASSAWTAANTGELFF
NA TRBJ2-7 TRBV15 CAAPPLEKSYEQYF
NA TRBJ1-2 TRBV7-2 CASSLSGPMESYTF
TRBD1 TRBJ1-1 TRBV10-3 CAISEPRPRDRPNTEAFF
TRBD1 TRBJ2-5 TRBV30 CAWSVQGGVETQYF
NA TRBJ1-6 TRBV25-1 CASSEVGDSPLHF
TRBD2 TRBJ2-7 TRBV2 CASSERNGGADEQYF
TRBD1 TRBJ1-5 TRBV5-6 CASSFGTVNQPQHF
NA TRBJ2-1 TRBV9 CASSVAGAARRAEQFF
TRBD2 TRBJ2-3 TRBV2 CASSRAPSGGVNTQYF
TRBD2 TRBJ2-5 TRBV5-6 CASSLERGEKETQYF
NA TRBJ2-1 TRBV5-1 CASSLVPGGAYNEQFF
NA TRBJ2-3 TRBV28 CASSLISGEVTDTQYF
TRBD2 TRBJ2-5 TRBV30 CAWSQGLAGGQETQYF
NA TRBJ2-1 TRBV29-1 CSGRTANEQFF
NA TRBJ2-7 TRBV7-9 CASSPSGRTISYEQYF